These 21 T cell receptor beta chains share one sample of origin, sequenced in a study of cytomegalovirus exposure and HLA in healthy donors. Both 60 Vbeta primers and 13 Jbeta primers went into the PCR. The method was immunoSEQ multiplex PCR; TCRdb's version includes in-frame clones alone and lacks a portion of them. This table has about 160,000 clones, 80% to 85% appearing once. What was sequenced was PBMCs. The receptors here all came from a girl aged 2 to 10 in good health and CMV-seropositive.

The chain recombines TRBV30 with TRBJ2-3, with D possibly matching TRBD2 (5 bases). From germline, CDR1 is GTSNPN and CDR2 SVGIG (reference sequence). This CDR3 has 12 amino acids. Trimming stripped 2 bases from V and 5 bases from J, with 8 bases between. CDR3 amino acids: CAWSKGRDTQYF. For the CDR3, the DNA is TGTGCCTGGAGTAAAGGGAGAGATACGCAGTATTTT.

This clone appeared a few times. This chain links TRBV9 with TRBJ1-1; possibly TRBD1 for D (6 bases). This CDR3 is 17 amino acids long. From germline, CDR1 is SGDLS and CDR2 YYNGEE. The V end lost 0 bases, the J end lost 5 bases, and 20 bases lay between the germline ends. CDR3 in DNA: TGTGCCAGCAGCGTAGCACCCCTACCGGGGCAGGGGACTGAAGCTTTCTTT. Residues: CASSVAPLPGQGTEAFF.

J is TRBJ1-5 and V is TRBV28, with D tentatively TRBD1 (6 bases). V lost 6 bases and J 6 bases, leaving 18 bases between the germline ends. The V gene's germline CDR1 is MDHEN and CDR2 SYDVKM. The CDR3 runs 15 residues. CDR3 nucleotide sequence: TGTGCCAGCAGGCCTAGCCAGGGAGGGGGTCAGCCCCAGCATTTT. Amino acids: CASRPSQGGGQPQHF.

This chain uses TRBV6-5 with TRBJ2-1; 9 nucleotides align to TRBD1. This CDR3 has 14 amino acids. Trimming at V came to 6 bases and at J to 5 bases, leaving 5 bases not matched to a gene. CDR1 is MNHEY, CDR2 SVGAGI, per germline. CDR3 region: CASRQQGANNEQFF. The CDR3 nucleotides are TGTGCCAGCAGGCAACAGGGGGCTAACAATGAGCAGTTCTTC.

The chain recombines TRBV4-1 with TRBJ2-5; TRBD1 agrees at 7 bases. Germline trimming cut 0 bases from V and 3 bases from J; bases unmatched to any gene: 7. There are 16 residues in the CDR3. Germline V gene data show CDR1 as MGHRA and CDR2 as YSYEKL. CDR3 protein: CASSQDQNGTEETQYF. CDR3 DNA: TGCGCCAGCAGCCAAGATCAGAATGGGACAGAAGAGACCCAGTACTTC.

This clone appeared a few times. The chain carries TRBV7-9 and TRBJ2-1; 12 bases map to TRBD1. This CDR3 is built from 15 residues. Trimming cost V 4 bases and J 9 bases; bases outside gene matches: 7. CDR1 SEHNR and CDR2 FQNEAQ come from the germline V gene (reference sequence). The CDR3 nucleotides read TGTGCCAGCAGCTCAACCGGGACAGGGGGCATTGAGCAGTTCTTC. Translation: CASSSTGTGGIEQFF. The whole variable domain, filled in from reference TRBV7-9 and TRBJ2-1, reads DTGVSQNPRHKITKRGQNVTFRCDPISEHNRLYWYRQTLGQGPEFLTYFQNEAQLEKSRLLSDRFSAERPKGSFSTLEIQRTEQGDSAMYLCASSSTGTGGIEQFFGPGTRLTVL.

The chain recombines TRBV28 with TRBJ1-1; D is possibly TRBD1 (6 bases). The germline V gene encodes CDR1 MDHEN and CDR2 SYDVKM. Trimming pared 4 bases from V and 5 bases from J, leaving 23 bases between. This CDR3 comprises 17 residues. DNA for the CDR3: TGTGCCAGCAGTTCGGTGAAAGGGGGGGGATGGGGAACTGAAGCTTTCTTT. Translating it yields CASSSVKGGGWGTEAFF.

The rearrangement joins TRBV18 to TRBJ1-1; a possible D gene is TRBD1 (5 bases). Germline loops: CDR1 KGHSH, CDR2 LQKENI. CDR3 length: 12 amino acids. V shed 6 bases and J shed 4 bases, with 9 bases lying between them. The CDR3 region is CASSAGGTEAFF. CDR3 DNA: TGTGCCAGCTCCGCGGGGGGCACTGAAGCTTTCTTT.

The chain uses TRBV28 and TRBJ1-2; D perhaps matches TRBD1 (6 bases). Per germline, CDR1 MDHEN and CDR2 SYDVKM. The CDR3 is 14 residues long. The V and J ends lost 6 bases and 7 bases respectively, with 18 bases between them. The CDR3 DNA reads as TGTGCCAGCAGACTCACAGGGATTACGGGTGGCTACACCTTC. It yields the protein CASRLTGITGGYTF.

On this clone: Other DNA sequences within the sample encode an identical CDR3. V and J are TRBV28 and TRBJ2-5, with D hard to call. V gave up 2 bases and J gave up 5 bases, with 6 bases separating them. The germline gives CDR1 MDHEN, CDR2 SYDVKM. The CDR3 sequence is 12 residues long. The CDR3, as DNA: TGTGCCAGCAGTTTAAATCGGGAGACCCAGTACTTC. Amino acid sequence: CASSLNRETQYF.

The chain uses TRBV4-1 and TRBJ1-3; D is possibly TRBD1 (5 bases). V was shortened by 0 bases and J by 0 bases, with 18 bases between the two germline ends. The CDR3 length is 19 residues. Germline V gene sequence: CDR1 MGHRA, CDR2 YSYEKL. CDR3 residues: CASSQDWFRVRSSGNTIYF. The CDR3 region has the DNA TGCGCCAGCAGCCAAGACTGGTTCAGGGTTAGAAGCTCTGGAAACACCATATATTTT.

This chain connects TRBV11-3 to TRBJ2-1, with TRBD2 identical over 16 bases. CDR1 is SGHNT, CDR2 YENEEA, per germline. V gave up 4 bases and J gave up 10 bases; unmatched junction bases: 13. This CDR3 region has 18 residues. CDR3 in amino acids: CASSYQTGTSGRANEQFF. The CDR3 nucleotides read TGTGCCAGCAGCTACCAGACCGGGACTAGCGGGAGGGCCAACGAGCAGTTCTTC.

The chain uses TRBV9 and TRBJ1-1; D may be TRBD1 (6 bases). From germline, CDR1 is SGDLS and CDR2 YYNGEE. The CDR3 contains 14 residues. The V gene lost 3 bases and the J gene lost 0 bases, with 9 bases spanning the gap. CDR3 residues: CASSAEGVNTEAFF. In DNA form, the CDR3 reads TGTGCCAGCAGCGCCGAGGGGGTGAACACTGAAGCTTTCTTT.

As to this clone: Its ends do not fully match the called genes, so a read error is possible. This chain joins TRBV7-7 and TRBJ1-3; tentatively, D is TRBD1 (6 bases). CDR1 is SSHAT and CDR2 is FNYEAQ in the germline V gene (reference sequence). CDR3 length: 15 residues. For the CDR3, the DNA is TGTGCTAGCAGCCCGGACAGTTCCTCTGGAAACACCATATATTTT. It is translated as CASSPDSSSGNTIYF.

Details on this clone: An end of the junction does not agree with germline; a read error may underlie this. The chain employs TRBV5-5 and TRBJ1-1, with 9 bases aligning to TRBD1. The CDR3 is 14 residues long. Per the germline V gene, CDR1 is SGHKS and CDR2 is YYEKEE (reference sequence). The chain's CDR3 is CASRLDRGITEAFF. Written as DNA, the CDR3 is TGTGCCAGCAGGTTGGACAGGGGAATCACTGAAGCTTTCTTT. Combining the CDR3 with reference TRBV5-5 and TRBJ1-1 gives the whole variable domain DAGVTQSPTHLIKTRGQQVTLRCSPISGHKSVSWYQQVLGQGPQFIFQYYEKEERGRGNFPDRFSARQFPNYSSELNVNALLLGDSALYLCASRLDRGITEAFFGQGTRLTVV.

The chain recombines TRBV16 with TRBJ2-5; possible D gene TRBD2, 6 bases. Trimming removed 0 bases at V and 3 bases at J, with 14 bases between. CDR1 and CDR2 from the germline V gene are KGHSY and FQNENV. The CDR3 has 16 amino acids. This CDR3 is CASSQSGGMIKETQYF. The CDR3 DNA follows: TGTGCCAGCAGCCAATCGGGGGGAATGATCAAAGAGACCCAGTACTTC.

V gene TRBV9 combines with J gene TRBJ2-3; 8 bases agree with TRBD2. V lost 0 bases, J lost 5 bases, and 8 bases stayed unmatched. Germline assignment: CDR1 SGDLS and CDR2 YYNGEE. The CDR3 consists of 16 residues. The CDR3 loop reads CASSVGVAGHGDTQYF. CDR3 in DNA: TGTGCCAGCAGCGTAGGGGTAGCGGGACACGGAGATACGCAGTATTTT.

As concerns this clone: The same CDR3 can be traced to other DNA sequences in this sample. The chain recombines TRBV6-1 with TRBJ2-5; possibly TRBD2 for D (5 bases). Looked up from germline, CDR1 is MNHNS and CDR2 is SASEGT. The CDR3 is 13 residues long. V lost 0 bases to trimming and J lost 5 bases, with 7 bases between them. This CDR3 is CASSEARGETQYF. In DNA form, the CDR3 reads TGTGCCAGCAGTGAAGCGAGAGGGGAGACCCAGTACTTC.

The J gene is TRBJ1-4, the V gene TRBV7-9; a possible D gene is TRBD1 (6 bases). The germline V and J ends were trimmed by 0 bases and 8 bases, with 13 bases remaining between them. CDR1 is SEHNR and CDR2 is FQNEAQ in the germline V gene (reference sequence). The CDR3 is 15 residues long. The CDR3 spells CASSLAGARREKLFF. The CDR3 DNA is TGTGCCAGCAGCTTAGCGGGGGCCAGGAGGGAAAAACTGTTTTTT.

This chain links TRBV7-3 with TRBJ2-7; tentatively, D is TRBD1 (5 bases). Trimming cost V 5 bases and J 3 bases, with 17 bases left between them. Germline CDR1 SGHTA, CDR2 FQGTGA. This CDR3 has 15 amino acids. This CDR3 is CASSPPHRSSYEQYF. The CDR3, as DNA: TGTGCCAGCAGCCCCCCCCACAGGTCTAGCTACGAGCAGTACTTC.

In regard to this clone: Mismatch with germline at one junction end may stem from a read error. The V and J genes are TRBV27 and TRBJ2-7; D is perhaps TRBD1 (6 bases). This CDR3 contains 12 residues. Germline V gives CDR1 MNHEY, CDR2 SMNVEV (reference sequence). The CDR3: CASSSPGTPFHF. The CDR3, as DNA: TGTGCCAGCAGTTCCCCCGGGACACCTTTCCATTTC.